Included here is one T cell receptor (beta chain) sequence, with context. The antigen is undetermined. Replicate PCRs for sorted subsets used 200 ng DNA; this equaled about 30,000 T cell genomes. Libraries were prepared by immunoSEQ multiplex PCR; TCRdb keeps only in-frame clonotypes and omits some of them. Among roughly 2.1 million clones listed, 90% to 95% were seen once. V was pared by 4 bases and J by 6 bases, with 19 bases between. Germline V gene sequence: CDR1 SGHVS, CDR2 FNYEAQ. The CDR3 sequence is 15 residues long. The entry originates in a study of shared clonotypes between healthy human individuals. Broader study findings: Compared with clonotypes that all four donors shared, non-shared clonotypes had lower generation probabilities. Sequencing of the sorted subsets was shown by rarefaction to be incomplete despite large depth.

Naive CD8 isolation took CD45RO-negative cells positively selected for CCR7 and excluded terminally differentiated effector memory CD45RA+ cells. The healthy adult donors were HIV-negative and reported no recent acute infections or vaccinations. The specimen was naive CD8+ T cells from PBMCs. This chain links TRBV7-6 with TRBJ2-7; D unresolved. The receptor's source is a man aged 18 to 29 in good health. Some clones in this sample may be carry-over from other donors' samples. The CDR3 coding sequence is TGTGCCAGCAGCTCCCCGGGCTCAAGCTCGGGCGAGCAGTACTTC. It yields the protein CASSSPGSSSGEQYF.